This TCR beta chain was retrieved from a study of PD-1 blockade in classical Hodgkin lymphoma. Autologous stem cell transplantation was followed by relapse in every patient, and brentuximab vedotin exposure varied. CDR1 and CDR2 from the germline V gene are SGHAT and FQNNGV. V lost 5 bases and J lost 7, with 12 bases in between. The CDR3 length is 14 residues. Assay used: immunoSEQ multiplex PCR; TCRdb lists only in-frame clones, some missing. Of 20,000 to 30,000 clones in the sample, 60% to 80% were seen once. The specimen comprised peripheral blood mononuclear cells (PBMCs), sampled at baseline. This clonotype originated in a human donor with classical Hodgkin lymphoma. J is TRBJ1-6 and V is TRBV11-2; maybe TRBD1 (5 bases). In DNA form, the CDR3 reads TGTGCCAGCAGCCTCCACGGGGGAAATTCACCCCTCCACTTT. Protein: CASSLHGGNSPLHF.